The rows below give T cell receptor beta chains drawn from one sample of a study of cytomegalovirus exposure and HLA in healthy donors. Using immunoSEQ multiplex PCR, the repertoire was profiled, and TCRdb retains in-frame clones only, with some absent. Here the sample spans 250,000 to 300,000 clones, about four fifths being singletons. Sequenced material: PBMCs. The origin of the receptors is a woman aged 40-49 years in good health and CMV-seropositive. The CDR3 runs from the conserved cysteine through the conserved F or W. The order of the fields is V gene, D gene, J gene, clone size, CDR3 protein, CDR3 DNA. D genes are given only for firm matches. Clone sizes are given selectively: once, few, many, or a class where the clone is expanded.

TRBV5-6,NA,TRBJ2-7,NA,CASSLQGSSYEQYF,TGTGCCAGCAGCTTGCAGGGGAGCTCCTACGAGCAGTACTTC
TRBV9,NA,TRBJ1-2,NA,CASSVSGAFAGGYTF,TGTGCCAGCAGCGTATCAGGGGCTTTTGCCGGAGGCTACACCTTC
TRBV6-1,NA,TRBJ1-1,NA,CASTVTGNTEAFF,TGTGCAAGTACCGTAACAGGTAACACTGAAGCTTTCTTT
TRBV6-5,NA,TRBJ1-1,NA,CASSYSGGLNTEAFF,TGTGCCAGCAGTTACTCGGGAGGGTTGAACACTGAAGCTTTCTTT
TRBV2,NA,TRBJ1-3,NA,CASSVQGAGNTIYF,TGTGCCAGCAGTGTTCAAGGGGCTGGAAACACCATATATTTT
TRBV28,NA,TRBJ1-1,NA,CASSLVGQNTEAFF,TGTGCCAGCAGTTTAGTCGGACAGAACACTGAAGCTTTCTTT
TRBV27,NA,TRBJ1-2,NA,CASSRLQWDYGYTF,TGTGCCAGCAGTCGCCTACAGTGGGACTATGGCTACACCTTC
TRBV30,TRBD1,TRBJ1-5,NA,CAGDRGDGNQPQHF,TGTGCCGGGGACAGGGGAGATGGCAATCAGCCCCAGCATTTT
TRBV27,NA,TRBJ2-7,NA,CASSPGAGSSYEQYF,TGTGCCAGCAGTCCTGGTGCGGGGTCCTCCTACGAGCAGTACTTC
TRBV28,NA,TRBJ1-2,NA,CASSVETPGGNYGYTF,TGTGCCAGCAGTGTAGAAACTCCCGGCGGTAACTATGGCTACACCTTC
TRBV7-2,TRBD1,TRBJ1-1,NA,CASSTGQGNTEAFF,TGTGCCAGCAGCACAGGACAGGGAAACACTGAAGCTTTCTTT
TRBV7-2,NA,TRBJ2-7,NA,CASSPGAYEQYF,TGTGCCAGCAGCCCAGGGGCCTACGAGCAGTACTTC
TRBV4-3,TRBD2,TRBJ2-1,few,CASSQDSGTANEQFF,TGCGCCAGCAGCCAAGACAGCGGGACGGCCAATGAGCAGTTCTTC
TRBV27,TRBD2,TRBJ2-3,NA,CASSLLAGSSTDTQYF,TGTGCCAGCAGTTTACTAGCGGGTTCTAGCACAGATACGCAGTATTTT
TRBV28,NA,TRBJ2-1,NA,CASSLTGGGYNEQFF,TGTGCCAGCAGTCTCACCGGAGGAGGCTACAATGAGCAGTTCTTC
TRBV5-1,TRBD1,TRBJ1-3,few,CASSPDRGNTIYF,TGCGCCAGCAGCCCGGACAGGGGGAACACCATATATTTT